The 11 T cell receptor beta chains reported below all come from one sample, sequenced in a study of blood T cell repertoires in COVID-19. Only in-frame clones appear in the TCRdb table, and some are missing; sequencing was by immunoSEQ multiplex PCR. The sample lists under 140,000 clones, 75% to 80% occurring once. The sequencing sample was made of peripheral blood. The receptors were gathered from a woman at least 80 years old with active or convalescent COVID-19.

The V gene is TRBV6-5, the J gene TRBJ1-1; 8 bases map to TRBD1. The ends lost 5 bases at V and 4 bases at J; junction bases unmatched: 9. This CDR3 is 15 amino acids long. From germline, CDR1 is MNHEY and CDR2 SVGAGI. CDR3 bases: TGTGCCAGCAGTAAACAGGGGGGTTCGGTCACTGAAGCTTTCTTT. Amino acids: CASSKQGGSVTEAFF.

This rearrangement joins TRBV12-3 or TRBV12-4 to TRBJ2-7; perhaps TRBD1 as D (6 bases). The CDR3 has 13 amino acids. V was clipped by 5 bases and J by 5 bases, with 13 bases between them. CDR3 in amino acids: CASSHLNRDEQYF. The CDR3 DNA reads TGTGCCAGCAGTCATTTGAACAGGGACGAGCAGTACTTC.

The chain carries TRBV5-1 and TRBJ1-6, with D unclear. The germline gives CDR1 SGHRS, CDR2 YFSETQ. Trimming took off 0 bases at V and 5 bases at J, with 9 bases between the two ends. This CDR3 is 15 amino acids long. This CDR3 is CASSLGGLNNSPLHF. In nucleotides, the CDR3 is TGCGCCAGCAGCTTGGGAGGGTTGAATAATTCACCCCTCCACTTT.

The chain is built from TRBV28 and TRBJ2-7; 10 nucleotides line up with TRBD2. CDR3 length: 16 amino acids. V dropped 4 bases and J dropped 4; count of bases not matched to a gene: 10. Germline CDR1 reads MDHEN; CDR2 reads SYDVKM. Written as DNA, the CDR3 is TGTGCCAGCAGTTCTTTTGTAGCGGGAGGACTATACGAGCAGTACTTC. It translates to CASSSFVAGGLYEQYF.

The CDR3 nucleotides are TGTGCCATCAGTGAGAGGGAGGTGTGGGGCTACACCTTC. It encodes CAISEREVWGYTF. The rearrangement links TRBV10-3 to TRBJ1-2; D uncertain. V was shortened by 2 bases and J by 8 bases, with 12 bases between the two germline ends. The CDR3 is 13 residues long. CDR1 and CDR2 from the germline V gene are ENHRY and SYGVKD.

V usage is TRBV6-5 and J usage is TRBJ2-7, with 13 positions matching TRBD2. With V trimmed by 0 bases and J by 4 bases, 0 bases remained unmatched. The CDR3 is made up of 15 amino acids. The germline CDR1 and CDR2 sequences are MNHEY and SVGAGI. CDR3 nucleotides: TGTGCCAGCAGTTACTCGGGACTAGCGGGGTACGAGCAGTACTTC. Translated: CASSYSGLAGYEQYF.

The chain employs TRBV13 and TRBJ2-1; TRBD2 matches at 8 bases. The CDR3 totals 17 residues. The J segment lost 7 bases and the V segment lost 0 bases, leaving 11 bases of the junction unmatched. Germline V gene lookup returns CDR1 PRHDT and CDR2 FYEKMQ (reference sequence). As DNA, the CDR3 is TGTGCCAGCAGCTTAGGCCTTCTCGCGGGAGGCGGGAATGAGCAGTTCTTC. This translates into CASSLGLLAGGGNEQFF.

This clone was observed once. The chain is built from TRBV6-5 and TRBJ1-5; D not certain. Germline V gene sequence: CDR1 MNHEY, CDR2 SVGAGI. V was pared by 5 bases and J by 7 bases, with 15 bases between. The CDR3 length is 14 residues. CDR3 bases: TGTGCCAGCAGTCCTCAAATAAGTGGCCAGCCCCAGCATTTT. The encoded protein is CASSPQISGQPQHF.

J is TRBJ1-2 and V is TRBV18; a weak D match, TRBD1 (6 bases). Germline-derived CDR1 and CDR2 are KGHSH and LQKENI. V was cut by 6 bases and J by 8 bases, with 16 bases left in between. This CDR3 has 13 residues. CDR3 amino acids: CASSSGQYRGYTF. In DNA, the CDR3 is TGTGCCAGCTCCTCCGGACAGTACCGGGGCTACACCTTC.

This sequence joins TRBV6-6 and TRBJ1-3; 9 nucleotides agree with TRBD1. The CDR3 is 14 amino acids. Germline CDR1 MNHNY, CDR2 SVGAGI (reference sequence). V shed 6 bases and J 4 bases; nucleotides not matched to a gene: 4. The chain's CDR3 is CASRDRGSGNTIYF. DNA for the CDR3: TGTGCCAGCAGAGACAGGGGGTCAGGAAACACCATATATTTT.

V usage is TRBV10-3 and J usage is TRBJ1-2; 7 nucleotides agree with TRBD1. CDR3 length equals 14 residues. Germline CDR1 reads ENHRY; CDR2 reads SYGVKD. The V gene end was trimmed by 3 bases and the J gene end by 8 bases; junction bases not matched to a gene: 9. The CDR3 sequence is CAISDETGSLGYTF. The CDR3 DNA reads as TGTGCCATCAGTGACGAGACAGGGTCGCTCGGCTACACCTTC.